The 20 T cell receptor beta chains below were found in one sample sequenced in a study of blood T cell repertoires in COVID-19. Using immunoSEQ multiplex PCR, the repertoire was profiled, and TCRdb retains in-frame clones only, with some absent. The profile shows 100,000 to 120,000 clones, around 83% of them singletons. Sequenced: peripheral blood. The origin of the receptors is a man aged 40-49 years with acute or convalescent COVID-19.

The chain carries TRBV5-1 and TRBJ1-1; D is unresolved. Germline assignment: CDR1 SGHRS and CDR2 YFSETQ. The CDR3 loop spans 14 amino acids. Between the trimmed V and J ends, which lost 0 bases and 1 base, there was a span of 7 bases. CDR3 DNA sequence: TGCGCCAGCAGCTTGGGACTGGAGAACACTGAAGCTTTCTTT. This translates into CASSLGLENTEAFF.

V gene TRBV13 combines with J gene TRBJ2-1; the match to TRBD2 covers 11 bases. This CDR3 has 17 amino acids. Germline V gene sequence: CDR1 PRHDT, CDR2 FYEKMQ (reference sequence). Trimming removed 1 base from V and 3 bases from J; junction bases left unmatched: 5. This chain's CDR3 is CASSLEVGTSGYNEQFF. The CDR3 DNA reads as TGTGCCAGCAGCTTAGAAGTGGGGACTAGCGGCTACAATGAGCAGTTCTTC.

The V and J genes are TRBV2 and TRBJ2-1; perhaps TRBD2 as D (6 bases). The CDR3 loop spans 14 amino acids. V was pared by 8 bases and J by 7 bases, with 18 bases between. Germline loops: CDR1 SNHLY, CDR2 FYNNEI. CDR3 amino acids: CASVTSGGKNEQFF. In DNA form, the CDR3 reads TGTGCCAGCGTGACAAGCGGAGGGAAGAATGAGCAGTTCTTC.

This clone was recorded only once. The chain couples TRBV7-8 to TRBJ2-7; D is possibly TRBD1 (5 bases). V was shortened by 0 bases and J by 4 bases, with 10 bases between the two germline ends. The CDR3 contains 14 residues. CDR1 is SGHVS and CDR2 is FQNEAQ in the germline V gene. The CDR3 DNA is TGTGCCAGCAGCTTAGCACAGGCTGGGTACGAGCAGTACTTC. It translates to CASSLAQAGYEQYF.

V and J are TRBV13 and TRBJ1-2; possibly TRBD1 for D (6 bases). The V gene lost 3 bases and the J gene lost 6 bases, with 14 bases spanning the gap. This CDR3 is 14 amino acids long. CDR1 is PRHDT and CDR2 is FYEKMQ in the germline V gene (reference sequence). CDR3 residues: CASSFTGNYDGYTF. As DNA, the CDR3 is TGTGCCAGCAGCTTTACAGGGAATTACGATGGCTACACCTTC.

The chain employs TRBV6-5 and TRBJ1-3; D gene uncertain. The CDR3 is 14 amino acids. V gave up 5 bases and J gave up 0 bases, with 8 bases separating them. CDR1 and CDR2 from the germline V gene are MNHEY and SVGAGI. The CDR3 protein is CASSLTSSGNTIYF. The CDR3 DNA sequence: TGTGCCAGCAGTCTCACGAGCTCTGGAAACACCATATATTTT.

V is TRBV19 and J is TRBJ1-1; 8 bases map to TRBD1. There are 12 residues in the CDR3. After removal of 10 bases from V and 7 bases from J, the junction contained 8 bases not matched to a gene. Germline loops: CDR1 LNHDA, CDR2 SQIVND (reference sequence). CDR3 sequence: CATTDRADEAFF. DNA for the CDR3: TGTGCCACTACGGACAGGGCTGATGAAGCTTTCTTT.

The chain carries TRBV21-1 and TRBJ1-3. TRBV21-1 is noted as a pseudogene. CDR3 length: 10 residues. The CDR3 nucleotides are TGTGCCAGCAGCAAAATCGCCATATATTTT. This translates into CASSKIAIYF.

This chain connects TRBV7-2 to TRBJ2-7; TRBD2 might be the D (5 bases). The length of the CDR3 is 13 residues. V dropped 0 bases and J dropped 6 bases, with 9 bases sitting between them. Germline CDR1 is SGHTA and CDR2 is FQGNSA. CDR3 sequence: CASSLAEGSEQYF. CDR3 DNA: TGTGCCAGCAGCTTAGCAGAGGGTTCCGAGCAGTACTTC. Using reference TRBV7-2 and TRBJ2-7 for the parts outside the CDR3, the full variable domain is GAGVSQSPSNKVTEKGKDVELRCDPISGHTALYWYRQSLGQGLEFLIYFQGNSAPDKSGLPSDRFSAERTGGSVSTLTIQRTQQEDSAVYLCASSLAEGSEQYFGPGTRLTVT.

In its sample, this clone was seen a few times. Here the CDR3 DNA reads TGTGCCACCAGCAGAGACCTTCCCCTGCTTTGGGGTAGCGGCAATCAGCCCCAGCATTTT. It is translated as CATSRDLPLLWGSGNQPQHF. V usage is TRBV15 and J usage is TRBJ1-5; D uncertain. The V gene lost 0 bases and the J gene lost 2 bases, with 23 bases spanning the gap. Germline CDR1 and CDR2: LNHNV and YYDKDF (reference sequence). CDR3 length: 20 amino acids. The full variable domain, in which reference TRBV15 and TRBJ1-5 provide the parts outside the CDR3, is DAMVIQNPRYQVTQFGKPVTLSCSQTLNHNVMYWYQQKSSQAPKLLFHYYDKDFNNEADTPDNFQSRRPNTSFCFLDIRSPGLGDTAMYLCATSRDLPLLWGSGNQPQHFGDGTRLSIL.

V and J are TRBV30 and TRBJ1-2, with TRBD1 as a possible D gene (5 bases). The germline V gene has CDR1 GTSNPN and CDR2 SVGIG (reference sequence). The CDR3 covers 15 residues. Trimming cost V 8 bases and J 6 bases, with 25 bases left between them. CDR3 sequence reads: CARVLWQGGEDGYTF. The DNA for the CDR3 is TGTGCCAGGGTTTTGTGGCAGGGTGGGGAGGATGGCTACACCTTC.

There are a few counts of this clone. The rearrangement links TRBV7-2 to TRBJ2-2; D ambiguous. The length of the CDR3 is 13 residues. Trimming removed 5 bases from V and 2 bases from J, with 6 bases in between. Germline assignment: CDR1 SGHTA and CDR2 FQGNSA. The CDR3 DNA follows: TGTGCCAGCAGCAAACAAAACACCGGGGAGCTGTTTTTT. Translation: CASSKQNTGELFF.

This clone was recorded once. The V gene is TRBV7-2, the J gene TRBJ2-5, with D possibly TRBD2 on 6 matching bases. Germline assignment: CDR1 SGHTA and CDR2 FQGNSA. Deletions cut 1 base from V and 5 bases from J, with 8 bases between. This CDR3 region has 13 residues. The CDR3: CASSLGEVETQYF. The CDR3 nucleotides are TGTGCCAGCAGCTTAGGGGAGGTGGAGACCCAGTACTTC. Full variable domain (missing parts from reference TRBV7-2 and TRBJ2-5): GAGVSQSPSNKVTEKGKDVELRCDPISGHTALYWYRQSLGQGLEFLIYFQGNSAPDKSGLPSDRFSAERTGGSVSTLTIQRTQQEDSAVYLCASSLGEVETQYFGPGTRLLVL.

The V call is TRBV27, the J call TRBJ2-1, with 7 positions matching TRBD1. CDR3 length: 13 amino acids. The V gene's germline CDR1 is MNHEY and CDR2 SMNVEV (reference sequence). The trim removed 3 bases at V and 14 bases at J, leaving 10 bases unmatched. CDR3 DNA sequence: TGTGCCAGCAGTTTGGCAGACAGGGAGAGAGAGTTCTTC. This sequence encodes CASSLADREREFF.

The chain recombines TRBV29-1 with TRBJ1-1; the D gene is possibly TRBD1 (6 bases). The CDR3 covers 16 residues. Between the trimmed V and J ends, which lost 4 bases and 0 bases, there was a span of 18 bases. Germline V gives CDR1 SQVTM, CDR2 ANQGSEA. The CDR3 loop reads CSVAGGGMSLNTEAFF. CDR3 DNA sequence: TGCAGCGTTGCGGGGGGCGGCATGAGTTTGAACACTGAAGCTTTCTTT.

The chain uses TRBV5-8 and TRBJ2-7; 7 bases agree with TRBD2. This CDR3 region has 14 residues. Trimming took 0 bases from V and 2 from J; bases not matched to a gene: 2. Germline CDR1 SGHTS, CDR2 YDEGEE. CDR3 sequence (DNA): TGTGCCAGCAGCTTGGCGGGGGGTCCCTACGAGCAGTACTTC. Its translation: CASSLAGGPYEQYF.

This clone has more than one count but fewer than ten. V is TRBV7-9 and J is TRBJ2-6; 8 positions agree with TRBD1. CDR3 length: 15 amino acids. Trimming cost V 1 base and J 4 bases; bases outside gene matches: 0. The germline V gene has CDR1 SEHNR and CDR2 FQNEAQ (reference sequence). CDR3 protein: CASSLGTGGANVLTF. CDR3 DNA sequence: TGTGCCAGCAGCTTAGGGACAGGGGGGGCCAACGTCCTGACTTTC.

This chain links TRBV4-1 with TRBJ2-5; TRBD1 matches at 8 bases. CDR1 and CDR2 (germline): MGHRA, YSYEKL. With V trimmed by 4 bases and J by 5 bases, 9 bases remained unmatched. The CDR3 loop spans 15 amino acids. CDR3 in DNA: TGCGCCAGCAGCCCCCGCGCAGGGGGCAGTGAGACCCAGTACTTC. Encoded protein: CASSPRAGGSETQYF.

CDR3 protein: CATSGLGTGGGTEAFF. In DNA form, the CDR3 reads TGTGCCACCAGTGGTCTCGGGACAGGGGGGGGTACTGAAGCTTTCTTT. The chain is built from TRBV24-1 and TRBJ1-1, with 11 positions matching TRBD1. The CDR3 runs to 16 residues. The V and J ends lost 5 bases and 5 bases, in that order; junction bases with no gene match: 9. The V gene's germline CDR1 is KGHDR and CDR2 SFDVKD.

This clone has only a few counts. The chain joins TRBV3-1 (or the pseudogene TRBV3-2) to TRBJ1-4; D perhaps matches TRBD1 (5 bases). Looked up from germline, CDR1 is LGHDT and CDR2 is YNNKEL (reference sequence). Trimming pared 3 bases from V and 8 bases from J, leaving 13 bases between. The CDR3 spans 14 residues. The CDR3 DNA sequence: TGTGCCAGCAGCCAGGATCGACAGTGGGAAAAACTGTTTTTT. It yields the protein CASSQDRQWEKLFF.